The entry that follows covers one TCR beta chain sequence. Per the original data handling: The authors estimated nucleated cell counts from reference gene primer amplification. The repertoire was sequenced with immunoSEQ multiplex PCR; TCRdb's copy has only in-frame clones and lacks some. Clonal size and the V and J genes are those of that table, whereas D and trimming came from the DNA. The repertoire holds around 80,000 clones, with 75% to 95% as singletons. The CDR3 length is 13 residues. V shed 4 bases and J 6 bases; nucleotides not matched to a gene: 4. Germline CDR1 reads MNHEY; CDR2 reads SMNVEV (reference sequence). These data are taken from a study of blood T cell repertoires in COVID-19. Study details: The United States, Italy and Spain were the sources of the acute and convalescent COVID-19 samples. Sources were T cells, B-cell-depleted T cells, or PBMCs; the material itself was cDNA or gDNA.

The gene calls are TRBV27 and TRBJ1-1; 8 nucleotides agree with TRBD1. Sequencing was carried out using peripheral blood. The TCR comes from an elderly woman with acute or convalescent COVID-19. The chain's CDR3 is CASSWTGSSEAFF. The CDR3 bases are TGTGCCAGCAGTTGGACAGGGTCATCTGAAGCTTTCTTT.